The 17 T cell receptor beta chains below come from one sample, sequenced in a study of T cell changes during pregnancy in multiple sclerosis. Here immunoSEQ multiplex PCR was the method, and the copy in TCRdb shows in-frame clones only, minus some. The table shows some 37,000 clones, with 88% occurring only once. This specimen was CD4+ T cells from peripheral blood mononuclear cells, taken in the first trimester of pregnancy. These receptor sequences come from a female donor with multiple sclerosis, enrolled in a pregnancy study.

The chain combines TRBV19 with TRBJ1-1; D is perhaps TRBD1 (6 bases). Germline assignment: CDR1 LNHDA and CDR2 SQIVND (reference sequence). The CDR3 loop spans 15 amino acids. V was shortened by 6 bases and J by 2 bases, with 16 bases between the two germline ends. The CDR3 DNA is TGTGCCAGTAGAGATGCCGGGACATCTAACACTGAAGCTTTCTTT. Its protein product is CASRDAGTSNTEAFF. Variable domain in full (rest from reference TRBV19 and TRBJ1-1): DGGITQSPKYLFRKEGQNVTLSCEQNLNHDAMYWYRQDPGQGLRLIYYSQIVNDFQKGDIAEGYSVSREKKESFPLTVTSAQKNPTAFYLCASRDAGTSNTEAFFGQGTRLTVV.

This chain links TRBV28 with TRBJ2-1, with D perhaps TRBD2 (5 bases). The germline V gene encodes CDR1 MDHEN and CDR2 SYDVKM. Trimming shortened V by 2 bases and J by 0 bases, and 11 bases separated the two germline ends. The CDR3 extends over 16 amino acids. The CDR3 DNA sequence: TGTGCCAGCAGTTTAGCCCGACTAAGCTCCTACAATGAGCAGTTCTTC. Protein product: CASSLARLSSYNEQFF.

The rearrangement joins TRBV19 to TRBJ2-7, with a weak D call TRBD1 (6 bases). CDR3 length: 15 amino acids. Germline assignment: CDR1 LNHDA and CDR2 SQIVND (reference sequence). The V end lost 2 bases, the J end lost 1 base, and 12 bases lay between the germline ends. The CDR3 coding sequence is TGTGCCAGTAGTATACAAGGGGGTAGGTCCTACGAGCAGTACTTC. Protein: CASSIQGGRSYEQYF.

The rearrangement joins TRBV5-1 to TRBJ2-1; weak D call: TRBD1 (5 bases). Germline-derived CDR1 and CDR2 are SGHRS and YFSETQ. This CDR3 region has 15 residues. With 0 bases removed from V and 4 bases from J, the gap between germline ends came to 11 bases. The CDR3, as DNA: TGCGCCAGCAGCTTGGCGGACACTTTTTACAATGAGCAGTTCTTC. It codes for CASSLADTFYNEQFF.

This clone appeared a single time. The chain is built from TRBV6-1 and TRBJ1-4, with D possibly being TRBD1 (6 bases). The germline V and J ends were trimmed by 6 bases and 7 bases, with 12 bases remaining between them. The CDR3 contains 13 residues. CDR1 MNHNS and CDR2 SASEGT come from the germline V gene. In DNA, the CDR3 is TGTGCCAGCAGATCTTGGACAGTTGAAAAACTGTTTTTT. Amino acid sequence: CASRSWTVEKLFF.

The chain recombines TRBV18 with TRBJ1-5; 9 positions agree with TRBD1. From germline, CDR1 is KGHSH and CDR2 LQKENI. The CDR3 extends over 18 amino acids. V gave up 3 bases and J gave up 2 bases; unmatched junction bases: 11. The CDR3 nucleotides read TGTGCCAGCTCACCCGAGGCCACAGGGGGCCTGGGCAATCAGCCCCAGCATTTT. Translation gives CASSPEATGGLGNQPQHF.

CDR3 region: CASRSTGGREQYF. As DNA, the CDR3 is TGTGCCAGCAGAAGTACAGGGGGTCGCGAGCAGTACTTC. This rearrangement joins TRBV6-5 to TRBJ2-7; 8 bases map to TRBD1. The J segment lost 6 bases and the V segment lost 6 bases, leaving 7 bases of the junction unmatched. Germline assignment: CDR1 MNHEY and CDR2 SVGAGI. The CDR3 extends over 13 amino acids.

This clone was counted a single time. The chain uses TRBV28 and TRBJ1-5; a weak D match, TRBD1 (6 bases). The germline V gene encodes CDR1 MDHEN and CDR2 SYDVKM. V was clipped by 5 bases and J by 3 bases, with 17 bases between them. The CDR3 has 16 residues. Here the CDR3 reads CASSPMRGQLNQPQHF. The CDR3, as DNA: TGTGCCAGCAGTCCAATGAGGGGACAACTCAATCAGCCCCAGCATTTT. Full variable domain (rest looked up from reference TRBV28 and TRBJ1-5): DVKVTQSSRYLVKRTGEKVFLECVQDMDHENMFWYRQDPGLGLRLIYFSYDVKMKEKGDIPEGYSVSREKKERFSLILESASTNQTSMYLCASSPMRGQLNQPQHFGDGTRLSIL.

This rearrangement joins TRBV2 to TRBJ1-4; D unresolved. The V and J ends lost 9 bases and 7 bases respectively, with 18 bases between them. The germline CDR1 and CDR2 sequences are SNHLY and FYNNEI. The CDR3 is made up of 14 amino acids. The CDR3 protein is CASRFSARSEKLFF. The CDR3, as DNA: TGTGCCAGTAGATTCAGTGCTAGGAGTGAAAAACTGTTTTTT. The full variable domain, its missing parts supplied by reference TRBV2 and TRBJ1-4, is EPEVTQTPSHQVTQMGQEVILRCVPISNHLYFYWYRQILGQKVEFLVSFYNNEISEKSEIFDDQFSVERPDGSNFTLKIRSTKLEDSAMYFCASRFSARSEKLFFGSGTQLSVL.

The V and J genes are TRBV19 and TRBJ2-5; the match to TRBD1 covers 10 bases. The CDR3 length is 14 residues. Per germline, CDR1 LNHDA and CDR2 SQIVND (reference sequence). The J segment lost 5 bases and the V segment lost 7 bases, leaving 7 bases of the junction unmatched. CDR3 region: CASTSTGGGETQYF. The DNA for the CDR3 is TGTGCCAGTACGTCGACAGGGGGCGGCGAGACCCAGTACTTC.

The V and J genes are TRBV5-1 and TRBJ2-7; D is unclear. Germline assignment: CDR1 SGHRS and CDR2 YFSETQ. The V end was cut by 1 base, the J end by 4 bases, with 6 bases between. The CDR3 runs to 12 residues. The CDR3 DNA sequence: TGCGCCAGCAGCTTGTCGGGTTACGAGCAGTACTTC. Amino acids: CASSLSGYEQYF.

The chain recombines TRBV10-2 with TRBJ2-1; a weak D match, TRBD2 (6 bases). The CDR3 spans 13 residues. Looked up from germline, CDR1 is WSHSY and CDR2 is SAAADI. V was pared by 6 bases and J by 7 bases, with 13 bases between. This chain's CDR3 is CASSQTSRNEQFF. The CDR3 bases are TGCGCCAGCAGCCAGACTAGTCGGAATGAGCAGTTCTTC.

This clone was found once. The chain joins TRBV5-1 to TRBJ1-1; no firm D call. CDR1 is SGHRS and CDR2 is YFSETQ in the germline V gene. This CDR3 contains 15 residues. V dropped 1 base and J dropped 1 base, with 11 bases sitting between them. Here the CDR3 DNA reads TGCGCCAGCAGCTTGCACCAAGGGAGGAACACTGAAGCTTTCTTT. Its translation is CASSLHQGRNTEAFF.

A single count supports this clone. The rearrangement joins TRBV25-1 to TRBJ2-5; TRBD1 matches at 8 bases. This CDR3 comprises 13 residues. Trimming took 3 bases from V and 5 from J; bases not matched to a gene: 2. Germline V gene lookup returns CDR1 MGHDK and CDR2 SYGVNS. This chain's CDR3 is CASSDRGRETQYF. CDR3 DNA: TGTGCCAGCAGTGACAGGGGGCGCGAGACCCAGTACTTC.

CDR3 loop: CAIGTRDRNSYEQYF. The CDR3 nucleotides read TGTGCCATCGGGACCCGGGACAGGAATTCCTACGAGCAGTACTTC. The rearrangement uses TRBV6-1 and TRBJ2-7; 8 bases agree with TRBD1. The CDR3 extends over 15 amino acids. With V trimmed by 10 bases and J by 1 base, 12 bases remained unmatched. Germline assignment: CDR1 MNHNS and CDR2 SASEGT.

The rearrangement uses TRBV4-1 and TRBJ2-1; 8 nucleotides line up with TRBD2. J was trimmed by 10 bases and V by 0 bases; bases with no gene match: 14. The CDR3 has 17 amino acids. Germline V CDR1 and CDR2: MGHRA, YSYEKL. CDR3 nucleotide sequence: TGCGCCAGCAGCCAAGATCCGAACCGGGAGGGCGCGCGGGAGCAGTTCTTC. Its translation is CASSQDPNREGAREQFF.

This CDR3 is CASRRTSGRAFTGTDTQYF. The CDR3, as DNA: TGTGCCAGTCGCAGGACTAGCGGGAGGGCCTTTACGGGCACAGATACGCAGTATTTT. The chain carries TRBV2 and TRBJ2-3, with TRBD2 matching over 15 bases. This CDR3 spans 19 amino acids. Germline V gene data show CDR1 as SNHLY and CDR2 as FYNNEI. V lost 9 bases, J lost 1 base, and 14 bases stayed unmatched.